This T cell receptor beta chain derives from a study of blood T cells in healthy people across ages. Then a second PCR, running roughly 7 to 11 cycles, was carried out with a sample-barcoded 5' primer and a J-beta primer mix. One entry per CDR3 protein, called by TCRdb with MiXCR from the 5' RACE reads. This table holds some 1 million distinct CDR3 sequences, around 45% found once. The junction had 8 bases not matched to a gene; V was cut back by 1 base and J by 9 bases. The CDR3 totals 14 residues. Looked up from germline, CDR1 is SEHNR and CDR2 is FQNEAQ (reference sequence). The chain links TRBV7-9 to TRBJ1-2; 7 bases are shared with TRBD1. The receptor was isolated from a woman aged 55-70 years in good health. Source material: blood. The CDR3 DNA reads TGTGCCAGCAGCTTAGGAGACAGGGTGGTAAGCTACACCTTC. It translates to CASSLGDRVVSYTF.